The next 21 T cell receptor beta chains were all read from a single sample in a study of cytomegalovirus exposure and HLA in healthy donors. The primer mix had 60 Vbeta and 13 Jbeta primers. Only in-frame clones appear in the TCRdb table, and some are missing; sequencing was by immunoSEQ multiplex PCR. The sample holds approximately 140,000 clones. The sample comprised PBMCs. Source of these receptors: a woman aged 40 to 50 in good health and CMV-seronegative.

This sequence joins TRBV10-1 and TRBJ2-1, with a possible D match to TRBD1 (7 bases). Trimming removed 9 bases from V and 3 bases from J, with 21 bases in between. CDR3 length: 16 residues. Germline V gives CDR1 WNHNN, CDR2 SYGVQD (reference sequence). The CDR3 coding sequence is TGCGCCAGACGATCTAGGGGGCGGAGGGACTACAATGAGCAGTTCTTC. Protein sequence: CARRSRGRRDYNEQFF.

The chain has TRBV7-3 and TRBJ2-5; 10 bases map to TRBD2. J lost 2 bases, V lost 2 bases, and 5 bases had no gene match. Germline V gene sequence: CDR1 SGHTA, CDR2 FQGTGA. The CDR3 runs to 16 residues. Here the CDR3 DNA reads TGTGCCAGCAGCTTACCGAGCGGGGGGGCGCAAGAGACCCAGTACTTC. Protein product: CASSLPSGGAQETQYF.

This sequence joins TRBV18 and TRBJ2-1; no clear D. The germline gives CDR1 KGHSH, CDR2 LQKENI. The CDR3 loop spans 16 amino acids. V shed 3 bases and J shed 7 bases, with 19 bases lying between them. The CDR3 spells CASSPLAMGLGNEQFF. CDR3 DNA: TGTGCCAGCTCACCCCTGGCGATGGGCCTTGGGAATGAGCAGTTCTTC.

The chain employs TRBV7-2 and TRBJ1-2, with 8 bases identical to TRBD1. Germline CDR1 and CDR2: SGHTA and FQGNSA. The CDR3 has 15 residues. The V gene end was trimmed by 5 bases and the J gene end by 8 bases; junction bases not matched to a gene: 13. The CDR3 here is CASSPRQGNGQGYTF. CDR3 coding DNA: TGTGCCAGCAGCCCGAGACAGGGGAACGGTCAAGGCTACACCTTC.

This chain links TRBV6-5 with TRBJ2-3; D gene ambiguous. The ends were cut back, 4 bases at V and 2 bases at J, with 10 bases in the middle. The length of the CDR3 is 14 residues. Germline assignment: CDR1 MNHEY and CDR2 SVGAGI. CDR3 loop: CASSSRHLTDTQYF. The CDR3 nucleotides are TGTGCCAGCAGTTCGCGACACCTCACAGATACGCAGTATTTT.

V usage is TRBV18 and J usage is TRBJ2-7; D is ambiguous. The ends were cut back, 2 bases at V and 0 bases at J, with 11 bases in the middle. The germline CDR1 and CDR2 sequences are KGHSH and LQKENI. This CDR3 has 15 residues. This CDR3 reads CASSPSSTDSYEQYF. CDR3 nucleotide sequence: TGTGCCAGCTCACCAAGTTCCACAGACTCCTACGAGCAGTACTTC.

The chain has TRBV14 and TRBJ2-1; D may be TRBD1 (5 bases). The germline V and J ends were trimmed by 1 base and 4 bases, with 8 bases remaining between them. The CDR3 loop spans 14 amino acids. Germline loops: CDR1 SGHDN, CDR2 FVKESK. The CDR3 region is CASSQASGYNEQFF. In DNA form, the CDR3 reads TGTGCCAGCAGCCAAGCCTCAGGGTACAATGAGCAGTTCTTC.

As regards this clone: Additional DNA sequences in this sample encode the identical CDR3. The chain couples TRBV28 to TRBJ2-7; 7 bases line up with TRBD1. Losses at the gene ends were 6 bases for V and 4 bases for J; bases not matched to a gene: 9. Germline CDR1 is MDHEN and CDR2 is SYDVKM. This CDR3 spans 14 amino acids. CDR3 coding DNA: TGTGCCAGCAGCCGGCCAGGGGGTGGGTACGAGCAGTACTTC. Protein sequence: CASSRPGGGYEQYF.

The gene calls are TRBV5-5 and TRBJ1-1; possible D gene TRBD1, 6 bases. The CDR3 runs 15 residues. V lost 4 bases to trimming and J lost 1 base, with 14 bases between them. From germline, CDR1 is SGHKS and CDR2 YYEKEE (reference sequence). The CDR3 loop is CASSPPGQRNTEAFF. The CDR3 nucleotides read TGTGCCAGCAGCCCCCCGGGACAAAGGAACACTGAAGCTTTCTTT. The full variable domain, with the rest looked up from reference TRBV5-5 and TRBJ1-1, is DAGVTQSPTHLIKTRGQQVTLRCSPISGHKSVSWYQQVLGQGPQFIFQYYEKEERGRGNFPDRFSARQFPNYSSELNVNALLLGDSALYLCASSPPGQRNTEAFFGQGTRLTVV.

The chain is built from TRBV28 and TRBJ1-2, with 8 positions matching TRBD1. V trimming: 0 bases; J trimming: 7 bases; junction bases outside the gene matches: 10. Germline V lookup: CDR1 MDHEN, CDR2 SYDVKM. This CDR3 contains 16 residues. The CDR3 DNA sequence: TGTGCCAGCAGTTTATGGTCGGCAGGGGGCGCAGGTGGCTACACCTTC. Translated: CASSLWSAGGAGGYTF.

The genes are TRBV7-2 and TRBJ1-5, with TRBD1 as a possible D gene (5 bases). Per the germline V gene, CDR1 is SGHTA and CDR2 is FQGNSA. Trimming stripped 5 bases from V and 0 bases from J, with 23 bases between. CDR3 length: 19 residues. The CDR3 sequence is CASSLRPGSGIGSNQPQHF. DNA of the CDR3: TGTGCCAGCAGCCTGAGGCCAGGGTCTGGGATAGGTAGCAATCAGCCCCAGCATTTT.

Comments on this clone: Other DNA sequences from this sample encode an identical CDR3 as well. The J gene is TRBJ1-1, the V gene TRBV7-9; weak D call: TRBD1 (6 bases). CDR3 length: 14 amino acids. The ends were cut back, 9 bases at V and 0 bases at J, with 14 bases in the middle. Germline CDR1 is SEHNR and CDR2 is FQNEAQ (reference sequence). For the CDR3, the DNA is TGTGCCAGTATAGGGGGGGGCATGAACACTGAAGCTTTCTTT. It yields the protein CASIGGGMNTEAFF. Based on the CDR3 plus reference TRBV7-9 and TRBJ1-1, the full variable domain is DTGVSQNPRHKITKRGQNVTFRCDPISEHNRLYWYRQTLGQGPEFLTYFQNEAQLEKSRLLSDRFSAERPKGSFSTLEIQRTEQGDSAMYLCASIGGGMNTEAFFGQGTRLTVV.

This chain joins TRBV6-1 and TRBJ1-1; the match to TRBD1 covers 11 bases. The germline V gene has CDR1 MNHNS and CDR2 SASEGT. Losses at the gene ends were 5 bases for V and 11 bases for J; bases not matched to a gene: 10. The CDR3 is made up of 14 amino acids. In nucleotides, the CDR3 is TGTGCCAGCAGTTCTTTGGGACAGGGGGTTCAGGCTTTCTTT. Translation gives CASSSLGQGVQAFF.

The rearrangement uses TRBV5-1 and TRBJ1-4, with TRBD1 matching over 10 bases. Germline loops: CDR1 SGHRS, CDR2 YFSETQ. V lost 3 bases to trimming and J lost 8 bases; unmatched junction nucleotides: 4. The CDR3 is 14 amino acids. The CDR3 nucleotides are TGCGCCAGCAGCTCGACAGGGGGCAACGAAAAACTGTTTTTT. It specifies CASSSTGGNEKLFF.

The rearrangement joins TRBV6-5 to TRBJ1-5; TRBD1 is a possible D gene (5 bases). This CDR3 has 13 amino acids. Germline CDR1 and CDR2: MNHEY and SVGAGI. V dropped 5 bases and J dropped 10 bases, with 15 bases sitting between them. The CDR3 sequence: CASSVDRSHPQHF. The CDR3 bases are TGTGCCAGCAGTGTAGACAGATCTCACCCCCAGCATTTT.

The rearrangement uses TRBV10-3 and TRBJ1-2; the D gene is possibly TRBD1 (5 bases). CDR1 and CDR2 (germline): ENHRY, SYGVKD. Trimming took 1 base from V and 4 from J, leaving 10 bases between them. The CDR3 sequence is 14 residues long. DNA of the CDR3: TGTGCCATCAGTGAGTGGGAGGGGATCTATGGCTACACCTTC. Encoded protein: CAISEWEGIYGYTF.

The CDR3 sequence: CASSSDRVSNEQYV. In DNA, the CDR3 is TGTGCCAGCAGCTCCGACAGGGTATCCAACGAGCAGTACGTC. The rearrangement uses TRBV7-8 and TRBJ2-7; 7 nucleotides align to TRBD1. The CDR3 totals 14 residues. Germline trimming cut 4 bases from V and 5 bases from J; bases unmatched to any gene: 8. Germline V gives CDR1 SGHVS, CDR2 FQNEAQ.

This sequence joins TRBV5-1 and TRBJ2-2, with 8 nucleotides matching TRBD2. The CDR3 has 15 amino acids. Unmatched junction bases numbered 6, after V lost 7 bases and J lost 1 base. The germline gives CDR1 SGHRS, CDR2 YFSETQ. The CDR3 bases are TGCGCCAGCGGCCACCTAGCGGGGAACACCGGGGAGCTGTTTTTT. It yields the protein CASGHLAGNTGELFF.

The V call is TRBV28, the J call TRBJ1-6; perhaps TRBD1 as D (6 bases). Trimming left V 6 bases short and J 7 bases short, with 13 bases between. In germline, CDR1 is MDHEN, CDR2 SYDVKM. The CDR3 length is 14 residues. The CDR3 DNA sequence: TGTGCCAGCAGCCAAGGGGGAAAGAATTCACCCCTCCACTTT. It encodes CASSQGGKNSPLHF.

The chain combines TRBV9 with TRBJ2-6, with TRBD1 as a possible D gene (6 bases). Germline CDR1 is SGDLS and CDR2 is YYNGEE. The CDR3 runs to 14 residues. V was clipped by 3 bases and J by 5 bases, with 9 bases between them. The CDR3: CASSAWGRANVLTF. The CDR3 DNA reads as TGTGCCAGCAGCGCTTGGGGGCGGGCCAACGTCCTGACTTTC.

This chain links TRBV7-3 with TRBJ1-4, with 7 nucleotides matching TRBD1. After removal of 2 bases from V and 2 bases from J, the junction contained 5 bases not matched to a gene. This CDR3 has 16 amino acids. Germline assignment: CDR1 SGHTA and CDR2 FQGTGA. The CDR3 nucleotides are TGTGCCAGCAGCTTATACCTAGGGGGCACTAATGAAAAACTGTTTTTT. Residues: CASSLYLGGTNEKLFF. The complete variable domain, with remaining parts taken from reference TRBV7-3 and TRBJ1-4, reads GAGVSQTPSNKVTEKGKYVELRCDPISGHTALYWYRQSLGQGPEFLIYFQGTGAADDSGLPNDRFFAVRPEGSVSTLKIQRTERGDSAVYLCASSLYLGGTNEKLFFGSGTQLSVL.